These 11 T cell receptor beta chains were sequenced from one sample in a study of T cells in localized non-small cell lung cancer. The method was immunoSEQ multiplex PCR; TCRdb's version includes in-frame clones alone and lacks a portion of them. This sample has tens of thousands of clones, with 86% found just once. Sequences were derived from peripheral blood, sampled before any cancer treatment. These receptors came from a male donor aged 60 or over with stage III squamous cell lung carcinoma.

The V call is TRBV7-2, the J call TRBJ2-7; D is undetermined. Germline CDR1 is SGHTA and CDR2 is FQGNSA. CDR3 size: 15 residues. The V gene lost 1 base and the J gene lost 2 bases, with 12 bases spanning the gap. The CDR3 sequence is CASSLGFLPPYEQYF. The CDR3 DNA reads as TGTGCCAGCAGCTTAGGATTCTTACCACCCTACGAGCAGTACTTC. The whole variable domain, remainder taken from reference TRBV7-2 and TRBJ2-7, is GAGVSQSPSNKVTEKGKDVELRCDPISGHTALYWYRQSLGQGLEFLIYFQGNSAPDKSGLPSDRFSAERTGGSVSTLTIQRTQQEDSAVYLCASSLGFLPPYEQYFGPGTRLTVT.

V usage is TRBV18 and J usage is TRBJ1-1; D not certain. The CDR3 length is 16 residues. In germline, CDR1 is KGHSH, CDR2 LQKENI. The ends were cut back, 0 bases at V and 0 bases at J, with 11 bases in the middle. CDR3 bases: TGTGCCAGCTCACCACCGGGCAGACTAATGAACACTGAAGCTTTCTTT. As protein: CASSPPGRLMNTEAFF.

The J gene is TRBJ2-5, the V gene TRBV7-2; TRBD1 might be the D (5 bases). Trimming took 1 base from V and 5 from J, leaving 14 bases between them. CDR3 size: 15 residues. Germline lookup yields CDR1 SGHTA and CDR2 FQGNSA. The CDR3 DNA reads as TGTGCCAGCAGCTTAGTTGGCAGGGCGCGGGAGACCCAGTACTTC. Translating gives CASSLVGRARETQYF.

A single count supports this clone. V gene TRBV7-9 combines with J gene TRBJ2-7; a possible D gene is TRBD2 (5 bases). Per germline, CDR1 SEHNR and CDR2 FQNEAQ (reference sequence). Trimming removed 2 bases from V and 7 bases from J, with 15 bases in between. The CDR3 spans 14 residues. The CDR3 region is CASSLRTPRDEQYF. CDR3 sequence (DNA): TGTGCCAGCAGCTTACGGACCCCACGGGATGAGCAGTACTTC.

This rearrangement joins TRBV12-5 to TRBJ2-2; the D gene is possibly TRBD2 (7 bases). Per germline, CDR1 LGHNT and CDR2 FRNRAP. Trimming pared 0 bases from V and 4 bases from J, leaving 12 bases between. The CDR3 runs to 16 residues. CDR3 nucleotides: TGTGCTAGTGGTTTGGTACAGGGAGGGGTCACCGGGGAGCTGTTTTTT. This gives the protein CASGLVQGGVTGELFF.

This clone showed up just a few times. V and J are TRBV6-1 and TRBJ1-5; the D is unclear. Germline CDR1 is MNHNS and CDR2 is SASEGT. Trimming took 4 bases from V and 5 from J, leaving 9 bases between them. The CDR3 totals 13 residues. CDR3 residues: CASSVTTDQPQHF. Here the CDR3 DNA reads TGTGCCAGCAGTGTAACGACCGATCAGCCCCAGCATTTT.

The chain links TRBV7-9 to TRBJ2-3, with TRBD1 matching 8 bases. With 6 bases clipped from V and 4 bases from J, the junction kept 12 bases outside the gene matches. Germline lookup yields CDR1 SEHNR and CDR2 FQNEAQ (reference sequence). CDR3 length: 16 residues. CDR3 in amino acids: CASSRRDRRVADTQYF. CDR3 bases: TGTGCCAGCAGTCGGAGGGACAGGCGGGTGGCAGATACGCAGTATTTT.

V and J are TRBV15 and TRBJ1-2; 8 bases fit TRBD1. The CDR3 is 14 amino acids. J gave up 4 bases and V 9 bases, and 10 bases lay outside the gene matches. Germline values: CDR1 LNHNV, CDR2 YYDKDF (reference sequence). Here the CDR3 reads CATGTGGSPYGYTF. CDR3 sequence (DNA): TGTGCCACTGGTACAGGGGGGTCTCCCTATGGCTACACCTTC.

The rearrangement links TRBV4-2 to TRBJ1-4; no clear D. Between the trimmed V and J ends, which lost 4 bases and 8 bases, there was a span of 20 bases. Germline CDR1 LGHNA, CDR2 YNFKEQ. The CDR3 is 16 residues long. DNA of the CDR3: TGTGCCAGCAGCCGCAGAGCGGAGCGCGAAGGGGAAAAACTGTTTTTT. Encoded protein: CASSRRAEREGEKLFF.

This sequence joins TRBV9 and TRBJ1-3, with TRBD1 as a possible D gene (6 bases). The V end was cut by 0 bases, the J end by 0 bases, with 10 bases between. CDR3 length equals 16 residues. Germline lookup yields CDR1 SGDLS and CDR2 YYNGEE. CDR3 sequence reads: CASSVGADSSGNTIYF. CDR3 DNA sequence: TGTGCCAGCAGCGTAGGGGCGGACAGCTCTGGAAACACCATATATTTT.

The chain joins TRBV19 to TRBJ2-5; 12 nucleotides align to TRBD1. Germline CDR1 and CDR2: LNHDA and SQIVND (reference sequence). The CDR3 covers 14 residues. V lost 10 bases to trimming and J lost 7 bases; unmatched junction nucleotides: 10. The CDR3 spells CATTSGTGGGTQYF. The CDR3 DNA is TGTGCCACCACTTCCGGGACAGGGGGCGGGACCCAGTACTTC.